This entry is about one T cell receptor beta chain. Antigen: not known. This record comes from a study of T cell responses to AZD1222 COVID-19 vaccine. V gave up 2 bases and J gave up 6 bases, with 11 bases separating them. Germline V CDR1 and CDR2: MDHEN, SYDVKM. CDR3 size: 14 residues. Assay: immunoSEQ multiplex PCR; the TCRdb copy retains only in-frame clones and omits some. In the table there are around 200,000 clones, roughly 93% of which are singletons. Study outcomes and limitations: There were mostly white British donors and more females than males, and clonal diversity was possibly underestimated. After two AZD1222 doses, spike-specific TCR breadth and depth rose versus day 0. Seropositive at baseline were only a handful of AZD1222 recipients.

The chain couples TRBV28 to TRBJ1-5; D is ambiguous. The TCR originated in an adult who received the MenACWY meningococcal vaccine as a control. The sample consisted of peripheral blood, taken 28 days after the second dose of the MenACWY control vaccine. The CDR3 DNA reads TGTGCCAGCAGTTTACGGTCAGCCCGTCAGCCCCAGCATTTT. It specifies CASSLRSARQPQHF.